These 24 T cell receptor beta chains were all obtained from the same sample, sequenced in a study of shared clonotypes between healthy human individuals. This table comes from immunoSEQ multiplex PCR, and its TCRdb copy is limited to in-frame clones, with some not included. Found here are around 1.1 million clones, approximately 75% of them singletons; the top ten hold 0.89%. The specimen sequenced was memory CD4+ T cells from PBMCs. Subset specified: CD45RA-negative fraction. The receptors here all came from a young man in good health. Some clones in this sample may be carry-over from other donors' samples.

V is TRBV7-6 and J is TRBJ2-4; TRBD2 is a possible D gene (5 bases). Germline-derived CDR1 and CDR2 are SGHVS and FNYEAQ. The CDR3 spans 16 residues. Trimming removed 3 bases from V and 2 bases from J, with 14 bases in between. The CDR3 DNA reads TGTGCCAGCAGCTTGCGCGGGCAAGAGACCAAAAACATTCAGTACTTC. This codes for CASSLRGQETKNIQYF.

In its sample, this clone was seen once. The genes are TRBV9 and TRBJ2-3; D gene unclear. Germline loops: CDR1 SGDLS, CDR2 YYNGEE. The CDR3 has 15 residues. Trimming cost V 4 bases and J 2 bases, with 14 bases left between them. The CDR3 nucleotides are TGTGCCAGCAGCTCCCGGACGGCCAACACAGATACGCAGTATTTT. It yields the protein CASSSRTANTDTQYF.

The rearrangement uses TRBV5-1 and TRBJ2-3; no clear D gene. The CDR3 consists of 16 residues. The V gene lost 2 bases and the J gene lost 0 bases, with 13 bases spanning the gap. In germline, CDR1 is SGHRS, CDR2 YFSETQ. CDR3 DNA sequence: TGCGCCAGCAGCTTAGGGATTTCCACTAGCACAGATACGCAGTATTTT. Translated, it gives CASSLGISTSTDTQYF.

This sequence joins TRBV6-5 and TRBJ2-7, with D perhaps TRBD1 or TRBD2 (5 bases each). This CDR3 is 14 amino acids long. V was pared by 5 bases and J by 3 bases, with 14 bases between. Germline CDR1 MNHEY, CDR2 SVGAGI. The CDR3 DNA is TGTGCCAGCAGTCGCCATGGGGGAATCTACGAGCAGTACTTC. This gives the protein CASSRHGGIYEQYF.

CDR3: CASSATGGNQPQHF. CDR3 coding DNA: TGTGCCAGCAGTGCGACAGGGGGAAATCAGCCCCAGCATTTT. V usage is TRBV6-6 and J usage is TRBJ1-5; 9 positions agree with TRBD1. This CDR3 is 14 amino acids long. Trimming at V came to 5 bases and at J to 4 bases, leaving 3 bases not matched to a gene. The V gene's germline CDR1 is MNHNY and CDR2 SVGAGI (reference sequence).

The CDR3 DNA sequence: TGTGCCAGCAGGCCGGGACAGGGATCTGCAGATACGCAGTATTTT. Encoded protein: CASRPGQGSADTQYF. The V call is TRBV2, the J call TRBJ2-3; 9 bases agree with TRBD1. This CDR3 is built from 15 residues. The V gene's germline CDR1 is SNHLY and CDR2 FYNNEI. V lost 6 bases, J lost 4 bases, and 8 bases stayed unmatched.

The chain recombines TRBV7-2 with TRBJ2-3; D possibly corresponds to TRBD1 (5 bases). This CDR3 has 14 residues. V dropped 5 bases and J dropped 8 bases, with 17 bases sitting between them. Germline V gene sequence: CDR1 SGHTA, CDR2 FQGNSA. The CDR3 region has the DNA TGTGCCAGCAGCCCAGCTACCACAGGTGGTACGCAGTATTTT. This gives the protein CASSPATTGGTQYF.

As concerns this clone: Other DNA variants within this sample encode the same CDR3. J is TRBJ1-2 and V is TRBV29-1; D is ambiguous. Germline V gives CDR1 SQVTM, CDR2 ANQGSEA. Trimming shortened V by 3 bases and J by 0 bases, and 2 bases separated the two germline ends. The CDR3 loop spans 11 amino acids. Written as DNA, the CDR3 is TGCAGCGTTGATTCTAACTATGGCTACACCTTC. It is translated as CSVDSNYGYTF.

J is TRBJ1-2 and V is TRBV5-1; D might be TRBD1 (6 bases). CDR1 is SGHRS, CDR2 YFSETQ, per germline. Trimming pared 3 bases from V and 3 bases from J, leaving 18 bases between. The CDR3 has 16 residues. The CDR3 sequence: CASSSQQGFFDYGYTF. For the CDR3, the DNA is TGCGCCAGCAGCTCACAACAGGGTTTCTTTGACTATGGCTACACCTTC.

The CDR3 DNA is TGTGCCAGCAGCTTGAAACAGGGTGAGGGTGAAAAACTGTTTTTT. This gives the protein CASSLKQGEGEKLFF. The J gene is TRBJ1-4, the V gene TRBV5-4; the D gene is possibly TRBD1 (6 bases). This CDR3 contains 15 residues. V lost 1 base to trimming and J lost 7 bases, with 14 bases between them. Looked up from germline, CDR1 is SGHNT and CDR2 is YYREEE (reference sequence).

The chain couples TRBV28 to TRBJ1-2; 9 bases map to TRBD1. This CDR3 spans 15 amino acids. Germline V CDR1 and CDR2: MDHEN, SYDVKM. After removal of 6 bases from V and 7 bases from J, the junction contained 12 bases not matched to a gene. Here the CDR3 DNA reads TGTGCCAGCAGCCCCCTCCGACAGGGGGTCGGTGGCTACACCTTC. Residues: CASSPLRQGVGGYTF.

The V gene is TRBV21-1, the J gene TRBJ1-5; TRBD1 reflects the table's D call only, with no check against the DNA. TRBV21-1 is a documented pseudogene. CDR3 length: 18 amino acids. This CDR3 is CASQKLGTGPRSNQPQHF. Written as DNA, the CDR3 is TGTGCCAGCCAAAAACTAGGGACAGGGCCGAGGAGCAATCAGCCCCAGCATTTT.

The V and J genes are TRBV7-2 and TRBJ2-3; D ambiguous. Trimming took off 3 bases at V and 2 bases at J, with 12 bases between the two ends. CDR3 length: 15 amino acids. Germline loops: CDR1 SGHTA, CDR2 FQGNSA. The CDR3 sequence: CASSLNSITTDTQYF. In DNA, the CDR3 is TGTGCCAGCAGCTTGAACAGCATAACCACAGATACGCAGTATTTT.

This chain uses TRBV2 with TRBJ2-7; TRBD2 agrees at 10 bases. CDR3 length equals 14 residues. V shed 7 bases, J shed 6 bases, and the junction held 9 bases outside the gene matches. CDR1 SNHLY and CDR2 FYNNEI come from the germline V gene. The CDR3 DNA follows: TGTGCCAGCACACCGGGACTAGCGTCCCCCGAGCAGTACTTC. As protein: CASTPGLASPEQYF.

V and J are TRBV7-2 and TRBJ2-3; D may be TRBD2 (6 bases). The CDR3 is 16 amino acids. CDR1 and CDR2 (germline): SGHTA, FQGNSA. V lost 1 base and J lost 3, with 14 bases in between. The CDR3 region has the DNA TGTGCCAGCAGCTTAGTAATCGGGAGTCGTACAGATACGCAGTATTTT. Translated, it gives CASSLVIGSRTDTQYF.

Worth noting for this clone: Possible read error: a much larger clone is one base away. The rearrangement uses TRBV6-6 and TRBJ1-2, with 8 nucleotides matching TRBD1. Germline V CDR1 and CDR2: MNHNY, SVGAGI (reference sequence). CDR3 length equals 13 residues. The V gene end was trimmed by 6 bases and the J gene end by 3 bases; junction bases not matched to a gene: 3. This CDR3 is CASSQTGDYGYTF. The CDR3, as DNA: TGTGCCAGCAGCCAGACAGGGGACTATGGCTACACCTTC.

The V and J genes are TRBV5-6 and TRBJ2-7; D uncertain. This CDR3 contains 14 residues. The ends were cut back, 0 bases at V and 0 bases at J, with 7 bases in the middle. Germline V gives CDR1 SGHDT, CDR2 YYEEEE. The CDR3 nucleotides read TGTGCCAGCAGCTTGGTCGCGAGCTCCTACGAGCAGTACTTC. This encodes CASSLVASSYEQYF.

The chain is built from TRBV15 and TRBJ2-1; a weak D match, TRBD2 (5 bases). The CDR3 extends over 14 amino acids. V lost 0 bases to trimming and J lost 7 bases, with 10 bases between them. Germline CDR1 reads LNHNV; CDR2 reads YYDKDF (reference sequence). In DNA, the CDR3 is TGTGCCACCAGCAGAGATCTGACGGGGAATGAGCAGTTCTTC. It is translated as CATSRDLTGNEQFF.

The J gene is TRBJ2-1, the V gene TRBV7-3, with 9 positions matching TRBD2. The CDR3 runs 16 residues. V shed 3 bases, J shed 1 base, and the junction held 4 bases outside the gene matches. Germline V gene data show CDR1 as SGHTA and CDR2 as FQGTGA. CDR3 nucleotide sequence: TGTGCCAGCAGCTTTAGCGGGAGTGGTTCCTACAATGAGCAGTTCTTC. This sequence encodes CASSFSGSGSYNEQFF.

V gene TRBV6-1 combines with J gene TRBJ2-2; the D is unclear. The CDR3 is made up of 16 amino acids. Germline V gene data show CDR1 as MNHNS and CDR2 as SASEGT. Trimming removed 1 base from V and 3 bases from J, with 12 bases in between. The CDR3 here is CASSEVLYADTGELFF. The CDR3 region has the DNA TGTGCCAGCAGTGAAGTTTTATACGCCGACACCGGGGAGCTGTTTTTT.

As regards this clone: This may stem from a read error, because a much larger clone lies one nucleotide away. Other DNA sequences of this sample code for an identical CDR3. V usage is TRBV5-1 and J usage is TRBJ2-5; D possibly corresponds to TRBD2 (5 bases). V was pared by 0 bases and J by 1 base, with 7 bases between. CDR3 length equals 14 residues. Germline-derived CDR1 and CDR2 are SGHRS and YFSETQ. The CDR3: CASSLVGSQETQYF. CDR3 DNA: TGCGCCAGCAGCTTGGTGGGGAGCCAAGAGACCCAGTACTTC.

The chain carries TRBV7-3 and TRBJ1-2, with D maybe TRBD1 (6 bases). Trimming took 1 base from V and 8 from J, leaving 11 bases between them. The CDR3 spans 13 residues. Germline V gives CDR1 SGHTA, CDR2 FQGTGA. CDR3 amino acids: CASSLNAGEGYTF. DNA of the CDR3: TGTGCCAGCAGCTTAAACGCAGGGGAAGGCTACACCTTC.

The rearrangement joins TRBV28 to TRBJ1-1, with 7 bases fitting TRBD1. Germline V gene data show CDR1 as MDHEN and CDR2 as SYDVKM. V was clipped by 6 bases and J by 5 bases; unmatched bases: 6. CDR3 length: 13 amino acids. CDR3 DNA sequence: TGTGCCAGCAGCGGGACAGCGACGACTGAAGCTTTCTTT. Translating gives CASSGTATTEAFF.

As regards this clone: The sample has other DNA sequences that encode this CDR3 too. CDR3 bases: TGTGCCAGCAGCCGGGCGGCAGATACGCAGTATTTT. Encoded protein: CASSRAADTQYF. The chain is built from TRBV11-2 and TRBJ2-3; the D is unclear. V shed 5 bases and J shed 4 bases, with 7 bases lying between them. This CDR3 is 12 amino acids long. Germline V gene lookup returns CDR1 SGHAT and CDR2 FQNNGV. Variable domain in full (rest from reference TRBV11-2 and TRBJ2-3): EAGVAQSPRYKIIEKRQSVAFWCNPISGHATLYWYQQILGQGPKLLIQFQNNGVVDDSQLPKDRFSAERLKGVDSTLKIQPAKLEDSAVYLCASSRAADTQYFGPGTRLTVL.